The clone carrying this TCR beta chain has more than one count but fewer than ten. This entry belongs to a study of cytomegalovirus exposure and HLA in healthy donors. Sequencing used immunoSEQ multiplex PCR; TCRdb keeps in-frame clones, though not all of them. The sample lists under 200,000 clones, roughly nine tenths seen once, with 5.5% to 6% in the top ten. Germline V gives CDR1 MNHEY, CDR2 SVGAGI. The CDR3 consists of 12 residues. The V and J ends lost 6 bases and 8 bases, in that order; junction bases with no gene match: 6. This chain uses TRBV6-5 with TRBJ1-2; 7 bases are a match to TRBD1. Sample: PBMCs. This receptor was obtained from a young woman in good health and CMV-seronegative. The CDR3: CASRPRQGGYTF. The DNA of the CDR3 is TGTGCCAGCAGACCACGACAGGGCGGCTACACCTTC.